This TCR beta chain was identified during a study of cytomegalovirus exposure and HLA in healthy donors (dated by TCRdb to about 2017). Turning to the overall study: A later analysis indicated that the 95 to 150 validation repertoires were generated on the platform also employed for the 720 or so repertoires of the first cohort. The study aimed to test whether cataloging public T cell receptors could reveal signatures of past pathogen exposure. Along with the roughly 700-subject first cohort, a separate validation cohort of over 90 different subjects was used. To predict cytomegalovirus infection status, the study combined high-throughput TCR immunosequencing, statistical association of individual TCRs with disease status, and machine learning. The investigation overall reported the following: The classifier was reported to diagnose cytomegalovirus status with high specificity and sensitivity in both the original and validation cohorts. A few of the identified cytomegalovirus-associated TCR beta chains were confirmed in vitro to be specific for cytomegalovirus antigens. A total of around 150 TCR beta chains were listed by the study as associated with cytomegalovirus. A later analysis had no HLA typing for the validation cohort, so co-occurrence there was scored across all 110 or so repertoires. The authors suggested that the approach could potentially be generalized to other disease states and immunological phenotypes. While some public TCRs were present in many individuals, most TCR sequences turned up only very rarely across donors. Of the cluster scores, 85% to 95% were above 0 in a later analysis, which found that TCRs clustered in the first cohort also tended to co-occur in the 130 or so validation repertoires.

From a lookup of the germline V gene, CDR1 and CDR2 are MGHDK and SYGVNS. The CDR3 goes from the cysteine to the phenylalanine over 15 residues. Left in the record is the CDR3 DNA by itself, 45 bases read in frame from the first base. V is reduced by 6 bases and J by 0 bases, leaving a spacing of 14 bases between them. The donors were included in the validation cohort of some 120 subjects, a group kept apart from the roughly 670-subject first cohort. The receptor library was made with the immunoSEQ multiplex PCR assay. The paper's processing steps were these. A statistical classification framework was built for diagnosing cytomegalovirus status from the catalog of TCR beta chain sequences. The source is immuneACCESS, and TCRdb retained only in-frame sequences with V and J called. Part of the clones is not carried over; for the studies checked, unresolved V genes explain less than half of this, and the remainder is unexplained. V, J and clone size were drawn from that table, and D and trimming were deduced from the DNA. This sample has 100,000 to 150,000 clones in its table, and approximately 91% of those were observed once. Clones ranked in the top ten supply 1.4% of the sample.

To note about this clone: Which antigen it targets is not known. Per-base qualities were not stored, and no clone one base away is much larger.

The sequence joins TRBV25-1 to TRBJ1-1, with TRBD1 tentatively as D gene (5 bases match). The TCR sequence derives from a young man in good health and CMV-seronegative. The sample taken for sequencing was PBMCs. The CDR3 here reads CASRGDRGMNTEAFF. The DNA sequence is TGTGCCAGCAGGGGCGATAGGGGCATGAACACTGAAGCTTTCTTT.